The source of this TCR beta chain is a study of T-cell memory formation after mild COVID-19. TCRalpha and TCRbeta libraries used 5'RACE with constant-segment primers and UMIs. TCRdb recomputed calls from the 5' RACE reads with MiXCR, one row per CDR3 protein. The sample holds over 45,000 distinct CDR3 sequences, around a quarter seen once. V gave up 5 bases and J gave up 6 bases, with 25 bases separating them. The CDR3 has 17 amino acids. Germline V gene data show CDR1 as LNHDA and CDR2 as SQIVND (reference sequence). This chain links TRBV19 with TRBJ1-1; D is undetermined. Sequenced material: PBMCs or a T cell subset sorted from them (not recorded which). The source is a man aged 18-30 years who had mild COVID-19 (a few samples of this study predate the infection). Cell type and time point are not known. CDR3 DNA: TGTGCCAGTAGTCAAGGTCCCCCAATTACGTTCGGCGCTGAAGCTTTCTTT. Amino acid sequence: CASSQGPPITFGAEAFF.